These 20 T cell receptor beta chains were sequenced from one sample in a study of tumor-infiltrating lymphocytes in primary liver carcinoma. Making TCR beta cDNA involved around 500 ng total RNA and a constant-region primer. Libraries of TCR beta came from three nested multiplex PCR rounds with slightly modified ARM-PCR. A C-beta reverse primer was combined with TRBV1-TRBV30 forward primers in the first two PCR rounds, and each round had roughly 11 cycles. From the multiplex PCR reads, TCRdb called clonotypes with MiXCR, one entry per CDR3 protein. The top ten hold about 9.4% of the sample, which has around 330,000 distinct CDR3 sequences, 65% seen once. The source of the blood RNA was unsorted whole blood, and germline DNA was extracted as well. Input material: peripheral blood. These TCRs come from a man in his forties with primary liver carcinoma and hepatitis B virus infection.

In regard to this clonotype: A much larger clonotype is one base distant, so this may be a read error. The chain recombines TRBV12-3 or TRBV12-4 with TRBJ2-4, with D perhaps matching TRBD2 (6 bases). Trimming stripped 4 bases from V and 3 bases from J, with 13 bases between. CDR3 length equals 15 residues. CDR3 nucleotides: TGTGCCAGCAGTTCCGAGCGGGCCCGCAAAAACATTCAGTACTTC. It translates to CASSSERARKNIQYF.

A few counts support this clonotype. The chain recombines TRBV7-9 with TRBJ1-1, with 7 nucleotides matching TRBD1. CDR1 is SEHNR, CDR2 FQNEAQ, per germline (reference sequence). The J segment lost 4 bases and the V segment lost 5 bases, leaving 4 bases of the junction unmatched. This CDR3 spans 13 amino acids. The CDR3 DNA sequence: TGTGCCAGCAGCAGGGGGCAAGGCACTGAAGCTTTCTTT. This gives the protein CASSRGQGTEAFF.

A remark on this clonotype: At one end, the junction sequence differs from germline, possibly due to a read error. CDR3 coding DNA: TGTGTCAGCAGCTACCAGTCCCACAACACTGAAGCTTTCTTT. Encoded protein: CVSSYQSHNTEAFF. The chain carries TRBV6-5 and TRBJ1-1; unclear D gene. The CDR3 contains 14 residues. Germline CDR1 MNHEY, CDR2 SVGAGI.

CDR3 protein: CASSKTGGGENIQYF. The CDR3 DNA sequence: TGTGCCAGCAGCAAGACAGGGGGCGGGGAAAACATTCAGTACTTC. The V call is TRBV5-6, the J call TRBJ2-4, with TRBD1 matching over 10 bases. This CDR3 region has 15 residues. V lost 4 bases and J lost 5; bases outside the gene matches: 6. Germline assignment: CDR1 SGHDT and CDR2 YYEEEE.

This clonotype has ten or more counts. Here the CDR3 reads CASSRGWGEGRSKEYQETQYF. The CDR3, as DNA: TGTGCCAGCAGCCGCGGTTGGGGGGAGGGGAGGTCAAAAGAGTACCAAGAGACCCAGTACTTC. The chain recombines TRBV4-2 with TRBJ2-5, with 7 bases aligning to TRBD2. The germline CDR1 and CDR2 sequences are LGHNA and YNFKEQ. The CDR3 covers 21 residues. V was pared by 4 bases and J by 0 bases, with 23 bases of the junction left unmatched.

This rearrangement joins TRBV11-3 to TRBJ2-1; D perhaps matches TRBD2 (5 bases). This CDR3 contains 15 residues. CDR1 is SGHNT, CDR2 YENEEA, per germline. Trimming removed 5 bases from V and 9 bases from J, with 20 bases in between. CDR3 protein: CASSPLPSIISEQFF. The CDR3 DNA reads as TGTGCCAGCAGCCCCCTGCCTAGCATCATTTCTGAGCAGTTCTTC.

A note on this clonotype: One end of the junction is discordant with germline, which a read error may explain. The J gene is TRBJ2-2, the V gene TRBV29-1, with D perhaps matching TRBD2 (5 bases). The CDR3 is 12 residues long. CDR1 and CDR2 from the germline V gene are SQVTM and ANQGSEA. This chain's CDR3 is CSVDDVTGELFF. CDR3 DNA: TGCAGCGTCGATGACGTGACCGGGGAGCTATTTTTT.

Concerning this clonotype: A much larger clone is a single base away; this may be a read error. The V gene is TRBV6-1, the J gene TRBJ2-1; the D gene is possibly TRBD2 (6 bases). Germline loops: CDR1 MNHNS, CDR2 SASEGT. The length of the CDR3 is 16 residues. The CDR3, as DNA: TGTACCAGCAGTACCCGCAGTCTAGCGCTAAACAATGAGCAGTTCTTC. This encodes CTSSTRSLALNNEQFF.

The chain combines TRBV20-1 with TRBJ2-3, with a possible D match to TRBD2 (6 bases). The germline V gene has CDR1 DFQATT and CDR2 SNEGSKA (reference sequence). V was shortened by 6 bases and J by 4 bases, with 20 bases between the two germline ends. The CDR3 totals 15 residues. The CDR3 nucleotides read TGCAGTGCCCTAACTAGCAAAACCGCCCCAGATACGCAGTATTTT. It specifies CSALTSKTAPDTQYF.

To note about this clonotype: The junction departs from germline at one end; a sequencing error may be responsible. This rearrangement joins TRBV5-6 to TRBJ2-2; D is possibly TRBD1 (6 bases). The CDR3 consists of 16 residues. Germline V CDR1 and CDR2: SGHDT, YYEEEE. The CDR3 here is CVSRPQGRGAPGELFF. The DNA of the CDR3 is TGTGTCAGCAGGCCGCAGGGCAGGGGAGCCCCCGGGGAGCTGTTTTTT.

About this clonotype: Since a much larger clone is just one base distant, this may be a read error. V and J are TRBV4-3 and TRBJ2-2; D is ambiguous. The V gene lost 0 bases and the J gene lost 1 base, with 9 bases spanning the gap. CDR3 size: 16 residues. Germline V lookup: CDR1 LGHNA, CDR2 YSLEER. The CDR3 DNA reads TGCGCCAGCAGCCAAGATCAGTGGGGGAACACCGGGGAGCTGTTTTTT. This encodes CASSQDQWGNTGELFF.

The chain uses TRBV7-9 and TRBJ2-7; D unclear. The germline gives CDR1 SEHNR, CDR2 FQNEAQ (reference sequence). V lost 1 base and J 2 bases, leaving 15 bases between the germline ends. CDR3 length: 16 residues. In DNA, the CDR3 is TGTGCCAGCAGCTTAGTTCTGCGACAAGCGCCCTACGAGCAGTACTTC. Translated, it gives CASSLVLRQAPYEQYF.

A word on this clonotype: An end of the junction does not agree with germline; a read error may underlie this. The genes are TRBV11-2 and TRBJ2-2; 8 nucleotides align to TRBD2. Germline assignment: CDR1 SGHAT and CDR2 FQNNGV. The CDR3 loop spans 15 amino acids. Here the CDR3 DNA reads TGTGCCAGCAGCTCCGGACTAGCCGTCACCGGGGAGCCGTTTTTT. It encodes CASSSGLAVTGEPFF.

A word on this clonotype: One end of the junction does not line up with germline, which may come from a read error. The gene calls are TRBV6-2 or TRBV6-3 and TRBJ2-7; TRBD1 matches at 12 bases. The CDR3 covers 18 residues. Germline loops: CDR1 MNHEY, CDR2 SVGEGT. Here the CDR3 reads CASGYPMGQGATVYEQYF. CDR3 nucleotides: TGTGCCAGCGGGTATCCCATGGGACAGGGGGCAACGGTCTACGAGCAGTACTTT.

This clonotype was seen ten or more times. CDR3 loop: CSVQSWGGNEQFF. In DNA, the CDR3 is TGCAGCGTTCAGAGTTGGGGAGGCAATGAGCAGTTCTTC. The chain employs TRBV29-1 and TRBJ2-1, with D perhaps matching TRBD2 (6 bases). This CDR3 is built from 13 residues. The germline CDR1 and CDR2 sequences are SQVTM and ANQGSEA. The germline V and J ends were trimmed by 5 bases and 6 bases, with 14 bases remaining between them.

This chain joins TRBV5-6 and TRBJ2-4, with D unresolved. The CDR3 consists of 16 residues. The V and J ends lost 0 bases and 0 bases respectively, with 10 bases between them. Germline V gene data show CDR1 as SGHDT and CDR2 as YYEEEE. CDR3 DNA sequence: TGTGCCAGCAGCTTGGCCGATCGTCTAGCCAAAAACATTCAGTACTTC. Translating it yields CASSLADRLAKNIQYF.

Of note for this clonotype: Its ends do not fully match the called genes, so a read error is possible. The chain employs TRBV11-2 and TRBJ2-2; perhaps D is TRBD1 or TRBD2 (5 bases each). Germline CDR1 SGHAT, CDR2 FQNNGV. The CDR3 is made up of 14 amino acids. The CDR3 region has the DNA TGTACCAGCAGCCCTTCGACAGATACCGGGGAGTTGTTTTTT. Encoded protein: CTSSPSTDTGELFF.

As for this clonotype: This may be a read error: a much more frequent sequence differs by one nucleotide. The gene calls are TRBV5-4 and TRBJ2-1; D might be TRBD1 (5 bases). The V gene lost 2 bases and the J gene lost 2 bases, with 11 bases spanning the gap. Germline assignment: CDR1 SGHNT and CDR2 YYREEE (reference sequence). The CDR3 contains 15 residues. CDR3 coding DNA: TGTGCCAGCAGCTTAGGGGCAGGCCCCTACAATGAGCAGTTCTTC. Its protein is CASSLGAGPYNEQFF.

This clonotype was seen at least ten times. The V gene is TRBV7-8, the J gene TRBJ2-3; TRBD1 agrees at 8 bases. The J segment lost 6 bases and the V segment lost 5 bases, leaving 4 bases of the junction unmatched. This CDR3 spans 13 amino acids. CDR1 is SGHVS, CDR2 FQNEAQ, per germline. This CDR3 is CASSRDRGDTQYF. The CDR3, as DNA: TGTGCCAGCAGCAGAGACAGGGGTGATACGCAGTATTTT.

Regarding this clonotype: A single base separates this from a much larger clone, so it may be a read error. This chain joins TRBV12-3 or TRBV12-4 and TRBJ2-1, with TRBD1 matching over 9 bases. The CDR3 runs 14 residues. J gave up 8 bases and V 5 bases, and 7 bases lay outside the gene matches. The chain's CDR3 is CASSTRTGDHEQFF. In nucleotides, the CDR3 is TGTGCCAGCAGTACCAGGACAGGGGACCATGAGCAGTTCTTC.